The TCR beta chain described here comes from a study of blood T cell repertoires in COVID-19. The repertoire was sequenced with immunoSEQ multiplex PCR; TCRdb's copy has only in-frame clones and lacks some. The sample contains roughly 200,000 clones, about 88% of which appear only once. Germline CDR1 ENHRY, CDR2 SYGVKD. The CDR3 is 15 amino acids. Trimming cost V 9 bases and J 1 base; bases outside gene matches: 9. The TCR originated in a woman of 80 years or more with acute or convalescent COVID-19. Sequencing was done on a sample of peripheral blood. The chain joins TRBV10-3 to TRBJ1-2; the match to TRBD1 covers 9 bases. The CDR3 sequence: CAISLQGAVNYGYTF. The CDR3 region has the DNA TGTGCCATTAGCTTACAGGGGGCGGTTAACTATGGCTACACCTTC.